These T cell receptor beta chains were read from a single sample in a study of cytomegalovirus exposure and HLA in healthy donors. The data were produced by immunoSEQ multiplex PCR, yet TCRdb's version contains in-frame clones alone and is incomplete. This table has 140,000 or so clones, 75% to 90% appearing once. Sample: PBMCs. These TCRs come from a female donor in good health and CMV-seronegative. CDR3s include the opening cysteine and the closing phenylalanine or tryptophan. The D gene is left open where the match is weak. Expanded clones get a size class; other rows say once, few or many, or leave the size out.

>-|TRBJ2-1|TRBV6-5|13|-
TGTGCCAGCAGTTACAATCGCGGCAATGAGCAGTTCTTC
CASSYNRGNEQFF
>-|TRBJ2-7|TRBV27|14|-
TGTGCCAGCTCGGCACAGGGACACCCCTCCGAGCAGTACTTC
CASSAQGHPSEQYF
>-|TRBJ2-5|TRBV6-1|13|-
TGTGCCAGCAGTGAAGCGGGCGGGGAGACCCAGTACTTC
CASSEAGGETQYF
>-|TRBJ2-1|TRBV5-1|13|-
TGCGCCAGCAGCATGGGGGACATGAGGGAGCAGTTCTTC
CASSMGDMREQFF
>-|TRBJ1-1|TRBV2|13|-
TGTGCCAGCCTGGGACTCCCGAACACTGAAGCTTTCTTT
CASLGLPNTEAFF
>-|TRBJ1-1|TRBV5-1|15|TRBD1
TGCGCCAGCAGCACCGGACAGGGGGCTAACACTGAAGCTTTCTTT
CASSTGQGANTEAFF
>-|TRBJ2-2|TRBV5-1|18|TRBD1
TGCGCCAGCAGCTTGCGCGGCAGGGGGCTCAGGAACACCGGGGAGCTGTTTTTT
CASSLRGRGLRNTGELFF
>-|TRBJ1-1|TRBV28|14|-
TGTGCCAGCAGTTTAACAGGTCTAAACACTGAAGCTTTCTTT
CASSLTGLNTEAFF
>-|TRBJ2-1|TRBV29-1|14|TRBD2
TGCAGCGTGCAACTAGCGGGGGTCTACAATGAGCAGTTCTTC
CSVQLAGVYNEQFF
>-|TRBJ2-5|TRBV5-1|15|TRBD1
TGCGCCAGCAGCTTGGTGGGACAGGGCGAGGAGACCCAGTACTTC
CASSLVGQGEETQYF
>-|TRBJ2-7|TRBV30|15|TRBD2
TGTGCCTGGACCGAGGGGACTAGCGCTTACTACGAGCAGTACTTC
CAWTEGTSAYYEQYF
>few|TRBJ2-7|TRBV5-1|15|TRBD1
TGCGCCAGCAGCTTGGTTGAGGGGGCCTCCTACGAGCAGTACTTC
CASSLVEGASYEQYF
>-|TRBJ2-7|TRBV7-6|17|TRBD2
TGTGCCAGCAGCTTATCGACTGGCGGGAGTGTCTCCTACGAGCAGTACTTC
CASSLSTGGSVSYEQYF
>-|TRBJ2-3|TRBV7-9|17|TRBD1
TGTGCCAGCAGCTTTGGACAGGGAAGTTGGGGCACAGATACGCAGTATTTT
CASSFGQGSWGTDTQYF
>-|TRBJ1-5|TRBV2|12|-
TGTGCCAGCAGTCTAGGCAATCAGCCCCAGCATTTT
CASSLGNQPQHF
>-|TRBJ1-1|TRBV2|13|-
TGTGCCAGCAAGACAGGTCAAAGGACTGAAGCTTTCTTT
CASKTGQRTEAFF
>once|TRBJ2-3|TRBV7-3|17|TRBD2
TGTGCCAGCAGCAAACTAGCGGGGAAAACTAGCACAGATACGCAGTATTTT
CASSKLAGKTSTDTQYF
>-|TRBJ2-7|TRBV7-6|12|-
TGTGCCAGCAGCTCAGGGGCATACGAGCAGTACTTC
CASSSGAYEQYF
>-|TRBJ2-7|TRBV6-1|15|TRBD1
TGTGCCAGCAGTGAAGCGCGGGACAGGGTATACGAGCAGTACTTC
CASSEARDRVYEQYF
>-|TRBJ2-2|TRBV28|17|TRBD2
TGTGCCAGCATATGGGGGACTAGCGGGAGTATAGCCGGGGAGCTGTTTTTT
CASIWGTSGSIAGELFF
>few|TRBJ1-5|TRBV5-4|15|TRBD1
TGTGCCAGCAGCTTGGCAGGGGGGCAGAATCAGCCCCAGCATTTT
CASSLAGGQNQPQHF
>-|TRBJ2-5|TRBV27|17|-
TGTGCCAGCAGTTTAACCCCCCGACAACCCACCCAAGAGACCCAGTACTTC
CASSLTPRQPTQETQYF
>-|TRBJ2-3|TRBV2|15|TRBD2
TGTGCCAGCAGTGAAGGGCGGGAGTGGGTAGATACGCAGTATTTT
CASSEGREWVDTQYF
>-|TRBJ1-5|TRBV4-2|15|-
TGTGCCAGCAGCCAAGAACAGGGATCCAATCAGCCCCAGCATTTT
CASSQEQGSNQPQHF
>-|TRBJ2-7|TRBV5-1|17|-
TGCGCCAGCAGTTTGGACCCATACAGGGATCCCTCCTACGAGCAGTACTTC
CASSLDPYRDPSYEQYF
>once|TRBJ1-1|TRBV6-5|15|-
TGTGCCAGCAGTTACCTCTACTCGGAGGGGACTGAAGCTTTCTTT
CASSYLYSEGTEAFF
>-|TRBJ1-2|TRBV2|17|TRBD1
TGTGCCAGCAAGGACAGGTTCATCATAGGTTCATCATATGGCTACACCTTC
CASKDRFIIGSSYGYTF
>-|TRBJ2-7|TRBV11-2|14|-
TGTGCCAGCAGCAGAGGCTATTCTTCCTACGAGCAGTACTTC
CASSRGYSSYEQYF
>-|TRBJ2-7|TRBV5-1|17|TRBD1
TGCGCCAGCAGCCCGGACAGGGGGCAGTTCGGATCCTACGAGCAGTACTTC
CASSPDRGQFGSYEQYF
>-|TRBJ2-1|TRBV4-1|17|TRBD2
TGCGCCAGCAGCCAAGGTCTGGGCGGGAGGGCCCAAAATGAGCAGTTCTTC
CASSQGLGGRAQNEQFF
>-|TRBJ2-6|TRBV30|20|TRBD1
TGTGCCTGGAGTGTGACCTCTTTCCGGGACAGGAAGTCTGGGGCCAACGTCCTGACTTTC
CAWSVTSFRDRKSGANVLTF
>few|TRBJ2-7|TRBV5-1|14|TRBD2
TGCGCCAGCAGCTTGGAGGGCGGGAGGGCCGAGCAGTACTTC
CASSLEGGRAEQYF
>-|TRBJ2-5|TRBV5-4|14|TRBD1
TGTGCCAGCACCCCGACAGGGCCCCAAGAGACCCAGTACTTC
CASTPTGPQETQYF
>once|TRBJ2-3|TRBV7-9|17|TRBD2
TGTGCCAGCAGCTTAGCGCTGGCTAGCGGGAGCCCAGATACGCAGTATTTT
CASSLALASGSPDTQYF
>-|TRBJ2-7|TRBV5-6|14|-
TGTGCCAGCAGCTTGGAAATTTGGCCGTCCGAGCAGTACTTC
CASSLEIWPSEQYF
>-|TRBJ2-7|TRBV10-3|14|TRBD2
TGTGCCATCAGTGAGGGACTAGCGCCCTACGAGCAGTACTTC
CAISEGLAPYEQYF
>-|TRBJ2-2|TRBV11-1|16|-
TGTGCCAGCTCCTCGTCCGGGACACTAAACACCGGGGAGCTGTTTTTT
CASSSSGTLNTGELFF
>-|TRBJ2-5|TRBV5-1|18|TRBD2
TGCGCCAGCAGCTCGCGGACTAGCGGGAGGAGAGTCCAAGAGACCCAGTACTTC
CASSSRTSGRRVQETQYF
>-|TRBJ2-7|TRBV27|13|-
TGTGCCAGCAGTATTGACGGGGCGGGGGAGCAGTACTTC
CASSIDGAGEQYF
>-|TRBJ1-3|TRBV6-1|15|TRBD1
TGTGCCAGCAGTGATCTTCCGGGACAGGGAAACACCATATATTTT
CASSDLPGQGNTIYF
>-|TRBJ2-7|TRBV28|14|TRBD2
TGTGCCAGTTCGCTGGGCGGGAGTGTCTACGAGCAGTACTTC
CASSLGGSVYEQYF
>-|TRBJ2-2|TRBV2|15|-
TGTGCCAGCAGTGACAATCCGGGTGGGACCGGGGAGCTGTTTTTT
CASSDNPGGTGELFF
>-|TRBJ1-5|TRBV19|15|TRBD1
TGTGCCAGTACGGAGGACAGGAGTATCAATCAGCCCCAGCATTTT
CASTEDRSINQPQHF
>-|TRBJ2-7|TRBV6-5|13|-
TGTGCCAGCAGTTACTCAAAATTCGACGAGCAGTACTTC
CASSYSKFDEQYF
>-|TRBJ2-3|TRBV14|13|-
TGTGCCAGCAGCGCGCGATACACAGATACGCAGTATTTT
CASSARYTDTQYF
>-|TRBJ2-1|TRBV12-5|13|-
TGTGCTAGTGGTTTGACAGGGTTCGGGGAGCAGTTCTTC
CASGLTGFGEQFF
>-|TRBJ2-6|TRBV29-1|18|TRBD1
TGCAGCGTTGATCTGATTGACAGGGGAGGCTCTGGGGCCAACGTCCTGACTTTC
CSVDLIDRGGSGANVLTF
>-|TRBJ2-7|TRBV7-9|13|-
TGTGCCAGCAGCCAAATGGACAGCTACGAGCAGTACTTC
CASSQMDSYEQYF
>-|TRBJ2-7|TRBV29-1|15|TRBD1
TGCAGCGTTAAGCCCGGGACAGGGGTTGGGTACGAGCAGTACTTC
CSVKPGTGVGYEQYF
>-|TRBJ1-2|TRBV10-3|13|-
TGTGCCATCAGTCCCGGGGAAAGCTATGGCTACACCTTC
CAISPGESYGYTF
>-|TRBJ1-1|TRBV2|16|TRBD1
TGTGCCAGCAGGGGACAGGGGGCATCCGTGAACACTGAAGCTTTCTTT
CASRGQGASVNTEAFF
>-|TRBJ1-5|TRBV28|17|TRBD1
TGTGCCAGCAGTTTAGGTACCGGGACAGTCGGCAATCAGCCCCAGCATTTT
CASSLGTGTVGNQPQHF
>-|TRBJ2-5|TRBV18|14|TRBD1
TGTGCCAGCTCCCGACAGGGGTACCAAGAGACCCAGTACTTC
CASSRQGYQETQYF
>-|TRBJ1-5|TRBV19|15|TRBD1
TGTGCCAGTAGTTTTAACAGGGGCGGTAATCAGCCCCAGCATTTT
CASSFNRGGNQPQHF
>few|TRBJ1-1|TRBV6-5|11|-
TGTGCCAGCAGTCGGGGCACTGAAGCTTTCTTT
CASSRGTEAFF
>once|TRBJ2-1|TRBV19|16|TRBD2
TGTGCCAGTAGTATGTGGCACCCTAGCGGGATCGATGAGCAGTTCTTC
CASSMWHPSGIDEQFF
>-|TRBJ2-7|TRBV7-9|15|TRBD1
TGTGCCAGCAGCTCCGGACAGGCCCTCTCCTACGAGCAGTACTTC
CASSSGQALSYEQYF
>-|TRBJ2-1|TRBV27|13|TRBD2
TGTGCCAGCAGTCTAGCGGGAGCGGGGGAGCAGTTCTTC
CASSLAGAGEQFF
>-|TRBJ1-4|TRBV15|17|-
TGTGCCACCAGCGGCCGGGAGCACATTGCAACTAATGAAAAACTGTTTTTT
CATSGREHIATNEKLFF